This entry features one T cell receptor beta chain sequence. The antigen is not known. The data derive from a study of CD8+ T cells in alopecia areata. At the level of the study: Treatment comprised oral tofacitinib, 5 to 10 mg twice daily, in treated patients. The protocol delivered tofacitinib for 6 to 18 months, then withdrew it for 6 months. The study, taken as a whole, reports: Mice showed clearer TCR sharing than patients did, a gap that was possibly HLA-related.

The germline V gene encodes CDR1 LNHNV and CDR2 YYDKDF (reference sequence). The CDR3 has 16 amino acids. The V and J ends lost 6 bases and 6 bases respectively, with 20 bases between them. Extracted RNA was reverse transcribed, and the resulting cDNA served as sequencing template. The repertoire was sequenced with immunoSEQ multiplex PCR; TCRdb's copy has only in-frame clones and lacks some. The data contain some 210,000 clones, about 53% of them singletons. The source material was CD4+ T cells sorted from blood, sampled at week 0. The chain carries TRBV15 and TRBJ2-2; the D is unclear. This TCR was sampled from a human donor with alopecia areata. The CDR3 is CATSQHPYGGAGELFF. CDR3 coding DNA: TGTGCCACCAGTCAACACCCCTACGGCGGCGCCGGGGAGCTGTTTTTT.